This T cell receptor beta chain originates from a study of blood T cells in healthy people across ages. A few counts support this clonotype. The target antigen is unknown. Study-wide results and caveats: Diversity figures derived from one million T cells were judged to underestimate the true value. Donors of long life had a larger count of naive CD4+ cells and greater diversity than aged donors.

Per the germline V gene, CDR1 is SGHVS and CDR2 is FQNEAQ. The CDR3 has 15 residues. Next came a second PCR, run for roughly 6 to 11 cycles, which used a sample-barcoded 5' primer along with a J-beta primer mix. Each cDNA was tagged by a template-switch adaptor containing 12 random nucleotides. Each CDR3 protein gets one entry after TCRdb re-called the 5' RACE reads with MiXCR. Seen here are 850,000 to 1,100,000 distinct CDR3 sequences, around two fifths observed once, and the top ten hold 13%. Donors ranged from roughly 6 to 90 years old and were healthy Caucasians in Russia. The sequence came from a young man in good health. Sequencing used blood. This rearrangement joins TRBV7-8 to TRBJ2-1; D gene uncertain. The DNA end favors TRBJ2-7, so the J call may be wrong. In nucleotides, the CDR3 is TGTGCCAGCAGCTCCTCTTTGGGCAACTACAATGAGCAGTACTTC. This translates into CASSSSLGNYNEQYF.